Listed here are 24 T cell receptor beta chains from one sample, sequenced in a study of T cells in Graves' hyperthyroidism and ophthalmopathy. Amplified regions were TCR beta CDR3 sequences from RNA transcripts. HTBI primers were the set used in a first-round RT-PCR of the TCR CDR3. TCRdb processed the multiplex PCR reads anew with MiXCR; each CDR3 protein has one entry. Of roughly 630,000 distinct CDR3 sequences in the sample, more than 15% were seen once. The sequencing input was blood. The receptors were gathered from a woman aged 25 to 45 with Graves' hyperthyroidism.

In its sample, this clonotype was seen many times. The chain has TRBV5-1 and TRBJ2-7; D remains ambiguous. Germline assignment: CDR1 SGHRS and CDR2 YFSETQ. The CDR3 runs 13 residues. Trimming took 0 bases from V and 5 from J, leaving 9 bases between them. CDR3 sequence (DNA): TGCGCCAGCAGCTTGGGGCTACCGGACGAGCAGTACTTC. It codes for CASSLGLPDEQYF.

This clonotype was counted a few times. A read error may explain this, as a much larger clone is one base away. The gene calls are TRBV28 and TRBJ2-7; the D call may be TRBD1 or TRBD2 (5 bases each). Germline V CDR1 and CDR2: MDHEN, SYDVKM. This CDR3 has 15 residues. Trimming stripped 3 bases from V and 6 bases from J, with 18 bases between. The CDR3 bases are TGTGCCAGCAGTTTCGGGACGTTCGGGTCGGGCGAGCAGTACTTC. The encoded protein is CASSFGTFGSGEQYF.

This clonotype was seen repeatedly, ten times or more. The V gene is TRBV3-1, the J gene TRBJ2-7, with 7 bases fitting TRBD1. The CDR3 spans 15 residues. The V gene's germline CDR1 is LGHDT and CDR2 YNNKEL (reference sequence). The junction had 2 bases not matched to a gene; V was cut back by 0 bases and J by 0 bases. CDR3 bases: TGTGCCAGCAGCCAAGAGTCAGGGGGCTCCTACGAGCAGTACTTC. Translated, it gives CASSQESGGSYEQYF.

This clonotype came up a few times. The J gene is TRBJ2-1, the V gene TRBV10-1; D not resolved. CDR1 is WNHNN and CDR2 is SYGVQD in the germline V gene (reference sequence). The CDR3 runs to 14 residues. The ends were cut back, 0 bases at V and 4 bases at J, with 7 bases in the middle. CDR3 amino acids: CASSESRSYNEQFF. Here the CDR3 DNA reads TGCGCCAGCAGTGAGTCGCGTTCTTACAATGAGCAGTTCTTC.

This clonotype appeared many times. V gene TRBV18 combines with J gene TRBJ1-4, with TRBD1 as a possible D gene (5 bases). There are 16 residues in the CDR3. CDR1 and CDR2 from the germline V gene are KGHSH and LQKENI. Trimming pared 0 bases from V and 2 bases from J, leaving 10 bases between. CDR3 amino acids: CASSPPRGATNEKLFF. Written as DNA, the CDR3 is TGTGCCAGCTCACCACCCCGTGGGGCGACTAATGAAAAACTGTTTTTT.

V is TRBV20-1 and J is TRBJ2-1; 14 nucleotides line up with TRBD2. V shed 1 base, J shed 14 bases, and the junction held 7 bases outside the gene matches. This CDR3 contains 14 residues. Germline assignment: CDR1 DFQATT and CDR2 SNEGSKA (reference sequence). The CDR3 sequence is CSARVGGTSGREFF. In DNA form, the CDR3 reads TGCAGTGCTAGAGTTGGGGGGACTAGCGGGAGAGAGTTCTTC.

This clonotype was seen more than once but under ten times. CDR3: CASSLLAGASEQYF. The DNA for the CDR3 is TGTGCCAGCAGCTTACTAGCGGGAGCCTCCGAGCAGTACTTC. This rearrangement joins TRBV27 to TRBJ2-7; 11 positions match TRBD2. CDR3 length: 14 amino acids. V shed 6 bases and J 6 bases; nucleotides not matched to a gene: 7. Germline V gene lookup returns CDR1 MNHEY and CDR2 SMNVEV (reference sequence).

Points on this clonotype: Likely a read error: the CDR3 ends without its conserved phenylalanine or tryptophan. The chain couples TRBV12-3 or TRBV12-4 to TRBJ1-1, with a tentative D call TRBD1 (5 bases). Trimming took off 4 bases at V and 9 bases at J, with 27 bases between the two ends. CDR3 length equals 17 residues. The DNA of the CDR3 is TGTGCCAGCAGTTCCACCCCCGATCGCACCGTACCGGGACAAGCTTTCCTT. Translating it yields CASSSTPDRTVPGQAFL.

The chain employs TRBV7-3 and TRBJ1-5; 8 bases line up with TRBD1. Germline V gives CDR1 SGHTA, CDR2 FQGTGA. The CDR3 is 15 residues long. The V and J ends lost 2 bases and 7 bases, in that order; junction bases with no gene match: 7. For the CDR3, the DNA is TGTGCCAGCAGCTTAGGGGGGGACAGGTTACAGCCCCAGCATTTT. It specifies CASSLGGDRLQPQHF.

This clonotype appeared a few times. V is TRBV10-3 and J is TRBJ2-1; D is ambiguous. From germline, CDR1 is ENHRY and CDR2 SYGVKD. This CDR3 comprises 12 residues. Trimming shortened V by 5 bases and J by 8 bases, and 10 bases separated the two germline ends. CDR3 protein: CAISPPDDEQFF. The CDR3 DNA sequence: TGTGCCATCAGTCCCCCTGACGATGAGCAGTTCTTC.

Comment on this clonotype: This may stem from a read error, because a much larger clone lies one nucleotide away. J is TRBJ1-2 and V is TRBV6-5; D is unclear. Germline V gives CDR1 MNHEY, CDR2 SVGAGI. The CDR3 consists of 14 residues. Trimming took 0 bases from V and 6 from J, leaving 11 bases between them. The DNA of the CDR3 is TGTGCCAGCAGTTACTCGAGTGCGGCGGATGGCTACACCTTC. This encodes CASSYSSAADGYTF.

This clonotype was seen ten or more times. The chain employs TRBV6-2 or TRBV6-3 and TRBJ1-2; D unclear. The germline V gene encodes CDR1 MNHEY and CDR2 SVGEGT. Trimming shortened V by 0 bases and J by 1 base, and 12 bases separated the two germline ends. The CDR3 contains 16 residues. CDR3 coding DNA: TGTGCCAGCAGTTACTCGATCCAGGAACTTAACTATGGCTACACCTTC. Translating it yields CASSYSIQELNYGYTF.

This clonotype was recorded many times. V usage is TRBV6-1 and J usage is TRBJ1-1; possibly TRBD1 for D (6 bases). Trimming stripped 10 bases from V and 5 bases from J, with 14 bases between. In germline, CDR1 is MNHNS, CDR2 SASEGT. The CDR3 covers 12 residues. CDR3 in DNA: TGTGCCACTAGAGGGGGGCGTACTGAAGCTTTCTTT. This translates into CATRGGRTEAFF.

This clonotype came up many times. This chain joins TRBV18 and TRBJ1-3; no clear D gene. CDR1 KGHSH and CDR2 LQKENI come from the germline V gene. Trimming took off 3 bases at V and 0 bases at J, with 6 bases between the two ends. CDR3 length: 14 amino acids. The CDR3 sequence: CASSPSNSGNTIYF. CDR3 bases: TGTGCCAGCTCACCTAGTAACTCTGGAAACACCATATATTTT.

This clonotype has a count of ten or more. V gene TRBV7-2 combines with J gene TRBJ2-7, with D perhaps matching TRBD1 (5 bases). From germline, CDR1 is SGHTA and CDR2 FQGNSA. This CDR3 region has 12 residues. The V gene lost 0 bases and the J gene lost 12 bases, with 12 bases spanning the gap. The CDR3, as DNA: TGTGCCAGCAGCTTAGCGATGAACAGGCCGTACTTC. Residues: CASSLAMNRPYF.

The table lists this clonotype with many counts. The CDR3 nucleotides are TGTGCCTCCCCCGGCGGGGGCATGAACACTGAAGCTTTCTTT. Protein sequence: CASPGGGMNTEAFF. The V gene is TRBV30, the J gene TRBJ1-1, with D perhaps matching TRBD1 (6 bases). Trimming cost V 7 bases and J 0 bases, with 15 bases left between them. CDR1 and CDR2 from the germline V gene are GTSNPN and SVGIG (reference sequence). CDR3 size: 14 residues. The full variable domain, rest sourced from reference TRBV30 and TRBJ1-1, is SQTIHQWPATLVQPVGSPLSLECTVEGTSNPNLYWYRQAAGRGLQLLFYSVGIGQISSEVPQNLSASRPQDRQFILSSKKLLLSDSGFYLCASPGGGMNTEAFFGQGTRLTVV.

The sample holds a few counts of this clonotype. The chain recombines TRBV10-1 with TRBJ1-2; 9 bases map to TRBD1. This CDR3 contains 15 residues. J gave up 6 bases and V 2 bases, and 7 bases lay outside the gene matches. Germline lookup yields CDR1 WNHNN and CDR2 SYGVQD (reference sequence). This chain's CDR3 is CASSEGLTGGDGYTF. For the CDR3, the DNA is TGCGCCAGCAGTGAGGGACTAACAGGGGGCGATGGCTACACCTTC.

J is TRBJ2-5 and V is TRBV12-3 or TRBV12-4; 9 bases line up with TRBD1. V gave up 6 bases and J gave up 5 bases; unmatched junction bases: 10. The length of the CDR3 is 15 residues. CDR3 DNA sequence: TGTGCCAGCAGGGACGGACAGGGGACCTCGGAGACCCAGTACTTC. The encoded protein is CASRDGQGTSETQYF.

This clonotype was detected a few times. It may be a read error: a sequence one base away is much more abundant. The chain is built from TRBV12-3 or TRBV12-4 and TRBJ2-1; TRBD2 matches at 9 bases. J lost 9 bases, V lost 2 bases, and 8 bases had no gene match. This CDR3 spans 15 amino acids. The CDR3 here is CASSLFSGSSSEQFF. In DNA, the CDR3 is TGTGCCAGCAGTTTATTTAGCGGGAGCAGCAGTGAGCAGTTCTTC.

CDR3 DNA sequence: TGTGCCAGTAGTATCCGCGGGGACGAGCAGTACTTC. Translated: CASSIRGDEQYF. The rearrangement uses TRBV19 and TRBJ2-7, with a weak D call TRBD2 (6 bases). Germline assignment: CDR1 LNHDA and CDR2 SQIVND (reference sequence). Trimming left V 3 bases short and J 5 bases short, with 8 bases between. The CDR3 spans 12 residues.

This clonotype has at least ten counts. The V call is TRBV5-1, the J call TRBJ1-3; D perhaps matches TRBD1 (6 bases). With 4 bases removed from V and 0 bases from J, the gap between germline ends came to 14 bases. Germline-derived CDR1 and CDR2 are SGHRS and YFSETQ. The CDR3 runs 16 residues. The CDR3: CASSSTTGSSGNTIYF. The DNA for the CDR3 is TGCGCCAGCAGCAGCACTACAGGGAGCTCTGGAAACACCATATATTTT.

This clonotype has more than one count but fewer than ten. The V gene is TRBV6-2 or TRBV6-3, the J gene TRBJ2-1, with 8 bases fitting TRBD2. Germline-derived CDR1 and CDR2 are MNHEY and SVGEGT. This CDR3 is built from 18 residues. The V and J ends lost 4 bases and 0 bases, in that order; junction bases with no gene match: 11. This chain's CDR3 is CASSSGPFSGSSYNEQFF. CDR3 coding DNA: TGTGCCAGCAGTTCTGGACCCTTCAGCGGGAGCTCCTACAATGAGCAGTTCTTC.

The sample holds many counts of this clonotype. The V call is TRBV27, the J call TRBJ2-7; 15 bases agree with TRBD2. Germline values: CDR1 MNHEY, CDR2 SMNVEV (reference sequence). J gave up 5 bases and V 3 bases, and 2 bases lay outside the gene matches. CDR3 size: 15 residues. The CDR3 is CASSFRTSGRDEQYF. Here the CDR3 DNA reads TGTGCCAGCAGTTTCCGGACTAGCGGGAGGGACGAGCAGTACTTC.

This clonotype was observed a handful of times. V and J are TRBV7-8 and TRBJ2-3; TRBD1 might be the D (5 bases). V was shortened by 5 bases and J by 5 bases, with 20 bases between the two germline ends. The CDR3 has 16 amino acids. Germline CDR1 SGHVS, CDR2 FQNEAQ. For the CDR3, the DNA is TGTGCCAGCAGCCCAGGGCTCTCTATAGGCATAGATACGCAGTATTTT. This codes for CASSPGLSIGIDTQYF. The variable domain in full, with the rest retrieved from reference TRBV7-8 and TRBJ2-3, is GAGVSQSPRYKVAKRGQDVALRCDPISGHVSLFWYQQALGQGPEFLTYFQNEAQLDKSGLPSDRFFAERPEGSVSTLKIQRTQQEDSAVYLCASSPGLSIGIDTQYFGPGTRLTVL.